Each of the 11 T cell receptor beta chains below was sequenced from the same sample in a study of T cell responses to AZD1222 COVID-19 vaccine. Repertoires were generated with immunoSEQ multiplex PCR, while TCRdb's copy carries only in-frame clones and drops some. The sample carries some 60,000 clones, about 79% recorded once. The sample was peripheral blood, taken on day 0 of AZD1222 vaccination. The receptors were gathered from an adult in good health.

This CDR3 is CASSLGTPGNTIYF. CDR3 DNA sequence: TGCGCCAGCAGCTTGGGGACACCTGGAAACACCATATATTTT. The chain combines TRBV5-1 with TRBJ1-3, with a tentative D call TRBD1 (5 bases). From germline, CDR1 is SGHRS and CDR2 YFSETQ. V dropped 0 bases and J dropped 2 bases, with 6 bases sitting between them. The CDR3 has 14 amino acids. The variable domain in full, completed from reference TRBV5-1 and TRBJ1-3, reads KAGVTQTPRYLIKTRGQQVTLSCSPISGHRSVSWYQQTPGQGLQFLFEYFSETQRNKGNFPGRFSGRQFSNSRSEMNVSTLELGDSALYLCASSLGTPGNTIYFGEGSWLTVV.

This chain joins TRBV6-2 or TRBV6-3 and TRBJ1-1; 10 nucleotides line up with TRBD1. With V trimmed by 5 bases and J by 4 bases, 4 bases remained unmatched. This CDR3 is built from 14 residues. CDR1 MNHEY and CDR2 SVGEGT come from the germline V gene. CDR3 sequence: CASSRTGGGTEAFF. CDR3 DNA: TGTGCCAGCAGTCGGACAGGGGGAGGCACTGAAGCTTTCTTT.

This clone was counted a single time. The chain joins TRBV2 to TRBJ1-2; 7 bases map to TRBD1. Germline assignment: CDR1 SNHLY and CDR2 FYNNEI. Trimming at V came to 6 bases and at J to 1 base, leaving 5 bases not matched to a gene. This CDR3 contains 14 residues. CDR3 region: CASRTTGDNYGYTF. The CDR3 DNA sequence: TGTGCCAGCAGGACAACAGGGGATAACTATGGCTACACCTTC.

The chain is built from TRBV10-3 and TRBJ2-7; D gene unclear. Trimming shortened V by 8 bases and J by 0 bases, and 11 bases separated the two germline ends. The CDR3 is 13 amino acids. Germline V lookup: CDR1 ENHRY, CDR2 SYGVKD. DNA of the CDR3: TGTGCCATCGGCGACACGAACTCCTACGAGCAGTACTTC. It codes for CAIGDTNSYEQYF.

This chain uses TRBV11-3 with TRBJ2-3; 7 bases map to TRBD2. The CDR3 extends over 16 amino acids. Unmatched junction bases numbered 9, after V lost 4 bases and J lost 2 bases. Germline V lookup: CDR1 SGHNT, CDR2 YENEEA. The CDR3 sequence is CASSSNRGGPTDTQYF. CDR3 nucleotide sequence: TGTGCCAGCAGCTCCAACCGGGGAGGGCCCACAGATACGCAGTATTTT.

Only a few counts were recorded for this clone. The chain recombines TRBV29-1 with TRBJ2-1; 14 bases map to TRBD2. This CDR3 comprises 16 residues. Germline V gene data show CDR1 as SQVTM and CDR2 as ANQGSEA. The J segment lost 8 bases and the V segment lost 7 bases, leaving 13 bases of the junction unmatched. The CDR3 nucleotides are TGCAGCGCCTCGGGACTAGCGGGAGTAAGATCCGATGAGCAGTTCTTC. Its protein product is CSASGLAGVRSDEQFF.

V usage is TRBV4-2 and J usage is TRBJ1-2; D may be TRBD1 (5 bases). The V end was cut by 6 bases, the J end by 9 bases, with 20 bases between. The CDR3 contains 14 residues. The germline gives CDR1 LGHNA, CDR2 YNFKEQ. The CDR3 reads CASRAVGRGRSYTF. CDR3 nucleotides: TGTGCCAGCAGAGCGGTGGGGCGGGGCAGGAGCTACACCTTC.

This rearrangement joins TRBV19 to TRBJ2-1; TRBD2 agrees at 14 bases. V dropped 5 bases and J dropped 5; count of bases not matched to a gene: 8. Germline CDR1 is LNHDA and CDR2 is SQIVND (reference sequence). This CDR3 is 17 amino acids long. CDR3 protein: CASSAGTSGRTHNEQFF. The CDR3 DNA sequence: TGTGCCAGTAGTGCGGGGACTAGCGGGAGAACCCACAATGAGCAGTTCTTC.

This clone occurred a few times. This sequence joins TRBV7-2 and TRBJ2-1; D is unresolved. The CDR3 totals 14 residues. CDR1 and CDR2 from the germline V gene are SGHTA and FQGNSA. V lost 1 base, J lost 5 bases, and 9 bases lay in between. CDR3 nucleotide sequence: TGTGCCAGCAGCTTAGGAGGTAGTAACAATGAGCAGTTCTTC. It is translated as CASSLGGSNNEQFF.

The rearrangement links TRBV5-4 to TRBJ2-2, with D uncertain. The CDR3 is 13 residues long. The V end was cut by 10 bases, the J end by 1 base, with 11 bases between. Germline values: CDR1 SGHNT, CDR2 YYREEE (reference sequence). The CDR3 DNA reads TGTGCCGTAGTGGAGCAGAACACCGGGGAGCTGTTTTTT. This encodes CAVVEQNTGELFF.

The CDR3 here is CASSLGTGRYNEQFF. CDR3 in DNA: TGTGCCAGCAGCCTGGGGACAGGGAGGTACAATGAGCAGTTCTTC. V and J are TRBV5-4 and TRBJ2-1; TRBD1 matches at 9 bases. Trimming took 4 bases from V and 4 from J; bases not matched to a gene: 6. Germline V CDR1 and CDR2: SGHNT, YYREEE (reference sequence). This CDR3 has 15 amino acids.